The rows below give T cell receptor beta chains drawn from one sample of a study of Ad26.COV2.S vaccination and SARS-CoV-2 variants. Clones were read by immunoSEQ multiplex PCR, and TCRdb kept only the in-frame ones, dropping some. Of some 480,000 clones in the sample, around 85% were seen once. The sequencing used peripheral blood, collected in a trial of Ad26.COV2.S vaccine versus placebo. These TCRs come from a person between 18 and 65 years old who received the Ad26.COV2.S COVID-19 vaccine or a placebo. Each CDR3 is given with its conserved first and last residue. The D gene is left open where the match is weak. Size is omitted from some rows. Given values are once, few, many or a class for expanded clones.

V gene	CDR3 length	J gene	clone size	D gene	CDR3 DNA	CDR3 protein
TRBV15	14	TRBJ1-1	.	.	TGTGCCACCAGCAGCCCCAGGGGTTCCACTGAAGCTTTCTTT	CATSSPRGSTEAFF
TRBV11-1	14	TRBJ1-1	.	TRBD1	TGTGCCAGCAGCTCCCCGGGACAGTACACTGAAGCTTTCTTT	CASSSPGQYTEAFF
TRBV10-3	14	TRBJ1-2	.	.	TGTGCCATCAGTGAATCTACAGGGAGCCTAGGCTACACCTTC	CAISESTGSLGYTF
TRBV3-1/TRBV3-2	17	TRBJ2-1	.	.	TGTGCCAGCAGCGCCCAAGTCCAAGTGGCAAGGTACAATGAGCAGTTCTTC	CASSAQVQVARYNEQFF
TRBV29-1	11	TRBJ1-1	.	.	TGCACGGGTCCATTGAACACTGAAGCTTTCTTT	CTGPLNTEAFF
TRBV4-1	15	TRBJ2-7	.	TRBD2	TGCGCCAGCAGCTGGTCCGGGACTAGGTCCTACGAGCAGTACTTC	CASSWSGTRSYEQYF
TRBV18	15	TRBJ2-1	.	.	TGTGCCAGCTCACCCCGGGGGATGGGCTACAATGAGCAGTTCTTC	CASSPRGMGYNEQFF
TRBV6-5	14	TRBJ1-1	.	.	TGTGCCAGCAGTAAAAACTTTATGAACACTGAAGCTTTCTTT	CASSKNFMNTEAFF
TRBV28	13	TRBJ2-7	once	TRBD1	TGTGCCAGCAGTTGGACAGGGGCCGACGAGCAGTACTTC	CASSWTGADEQYF
TRBV14	15	TRBJ2-7	.	TRBD1	TGTGCCAGCAGCCAAGGTGGTCCAGGGGGAAACGAGCAGTACTTC	CASSQGGPGGNEQYF